The next 8 T cell receptor beta chains were all read from a single sample in a study of T cell responses to AZD1222 COVID-19 vaccine. Assay: immunoSEQ multiplex PCR; the TCRdb copy retains only in-frame clones and omits some. The repertoire has over 150,000 clones, 90% to 95% of them found once; the top ten carry 1.6%. Sequenced material: peripheral blood, taken 28 days after the second AZD1222 dose. All receptors derive from an adult who received the AZD1222 COVID-19 vaccine.

The rearrangement uses TRBV18 and TRBJ2-7; D uncertain. V was shortened by 2 bases and J by 2 bases, with 13 bases between the two germline ends. The CDR3 runs to 15 residues. Germline CDR1 and CDR2: KGHSH and LQKENI. CDR3 nucleotide sequence: TGTGCCAGCTCACCAAGGCCAGCCCCCACCTACGAGCAGTACTTC. Translated, it gives CASSPRPAPTYEQYF.

V and J are TRBV10-3 and TRBJ1-1, with D possibly matching TRBD1 (5 bases). This CDR3 comprises 14 residues. Trimming shortened V by 2 bases and J by 7 bases, and 14 bases separated the two germline ends. The germline V gene encodes CDR1 ENHRY and CDR2 SYGVKD. CDR3 region: CAISEDRDRREAFF. In nucleotides, the CDR3 is TGTGCCATCAGTGAGGACCGGGACCGACGTGAAGCTTTCTTT.

The chain is built from TRBV2 and TRBJ2-2; weak D call: TRBD2 (5 bases). Germline values: CDR1 SNHLY, CDR2 FYNNEI. V was shortened by 3 bases and J by 6 bases, with 8 bases between the two germline ends. This CDR3 has 13 residues. Here the CDR3 DNA reads TGTGCCAGCAGTGATGCCGGGGCCGGGGAGCTGTTTTTT. Translating it yields CASSDAGAGELFF.

This clone was observed a single time. V is TRBV7-3 and J is TRBJ2-7; TRBD1 aligns across 9 bases. Germline trimming cut 3 bases from V and 6 bases from J; bases unmatched to any gene: 3. Germline V gene lookup returns CDR1 SGHTA and CDR2 FQGTGA. CDR3 length: 13 residues. As DNA, the CDR3 is TGTGCCAGCAGCTTGGACAGGGGTAGCGAGCAGTACTTC. Its translation is CASSLDRGSEQYF.

The chain has TRBV5-6 and TRBJ2-5, with 12 bases matching TRBD2. The CDR3 has 15 amino acids. V lost 4 bases, J lost 5 bases, and 6 bases stayed unmatched. The germline V gene encodes CDR1 SGHDT and CDR2 YYEEEE. This CDR3 reads CASSVTSGGGETQYF. As DNA, the CDR3 is TGTGCCAGCAGCGTGACTAGCGGGGGTGGGGAGACCCAGTACTTC.

The gene calls are TRBV6-5 and TRBJ1-6; 7 bases agree with TRBD1. This CDR3 has 14 residues. V lost 6 bases and J lost 7; bases outside the gene matches: 6. Germline V gives CDR1 MNHEY, CDR2 SVGAGI. CDR3 coding DNA: TGTGCCAGCAGGCCCCCGGGACAGAATTCACCCCTCCACTTT. Protein product: CASRPPGQNSPLHF.

The V call is TRBV2, the J call TRBJ2-1; TRBD1 agrees at 7 bases. Per germline, CDR1 SNHLY and CDR2 FYNNEI. The CDR3 is 12 residues long. J gave up 9 bases and V 6 bases, and 5 bases lay outside the gene matches. The CDR3 sequence: CASRTGSGEQFF. CDR3 DNA: TGTGCCAGCAGGACAGGGTCGGGTGAGCAGTTCTTC.

This clone was picked up a small number of times. The chain links TRBV5-6 to TRBJ2-7, with TRBD1 identical over 8 bases. Germline assignment: CDR1 SGHDT and CDR2 YYEEEE. The CDR3 totals 16 residues. V trimming: 0 bases; J trimming: 4 bases; junction bases outside the gene matches: 9. The CDR3 bases are TGTGCCAGCAGCTTGGGACAGGGGAGGATAAGGTACGAGCAGTACTTC. Amino acid sequence: CASSLGQGRIRYEQYF.